These 22 T cell receptor beta chains share one sample of origin, sequenced in a study of memory CD4+ T cells and cytomegalovirus serostatus. TCRdb's table, derived via immunoSEQ multiplex PCR, lists solely in-frame clones and lacks some. The sample shows under 55,000 clones, around 83% of them seen only once. Single viable CD3+CD4+CD8-CD45RO+ cells were sorted as the memory CD4+ T cells. The specimen sequenced was memory CD4+ T cells from blood. The receptors were sampled from an adult in good health and CMV-seropositive.

The rearrangement uses TRBV15 and TRBJ2-7, with no clear D. Germline V gene data show CDR1 as LNHNV and CDR2 as YYDKDF (reference sequence). Trimming took 3 bases from V and 0 from J, leaving 6 bases between them. The CDR3 loop spans 13 amino acids. This CDR3 is CATSRGTSYEQYF. As DNA, the CDR3 is TGTGCCACCAGCAGGGGAACCTCCTACGAGCAGTACTTC.

This chain links TRBV5-4 with TRBJ1-2; D is undetermined. The CDR3 runs 13 residues. CDR1 SGHNT and CDR2 YYREEE come from the germline V gene (reference sequence). Trimming removed 0 bases from V and 2 bases from J, with 5 bases in between. The CDR3 DNA follows: TGTGCCAGCAGCTTGGACAGCAACTATGGCTACACCTTC. This translates into CASSLDSNYGYTF.

The chain couples TRBV30 to TRBJ2-7; D uncertain. CDR1 GTSNPN and CDR2 SVGIG come from the germline V gene (reference sequence). Trimming cost V 3 bases and J 4 bases, with 19 bases left between them. The CDR3 sequence is 15 residues long. CDR3 protein: CAWRRAVGPMYEQYF. In DNA, the CDR3 is TGTGCCTGGAGACGGGCCGTAGGGCCGATGTACGAGCAGTACTTC.

V usage is TRBV19 and J usage is TRBJ1-2; D call uncertain. The CDR3 is 15 residues long. Trimming took off 5 bases at V and 0 bases at J, with 13 bases between the two ends. Germline V gene lookup returns CDR1 LNHDA and CDR2 SQIVND (reference sequence). The CDR3 nucleotides are TGTGCCAGTAGTGTCCCCACTGGAGCTAACTATGGCTACACCTTC. Protein product: CASSVPTGANYGYTF.

The chain carries TRBV21-1 and TRBJ2-5. TRBV21-1 is tagged as a pseudogene. This CDR3 has 15 amino acids. CDR3 sequence: CASSKITRRGETQYF. The CDR3 DNA reads as TGTGCCAGCAGCAAAATAACAAGGAGGGGGGAGACCCAGTACTTC.

J is TRBJ2-5 and V is TRBV18; D remains ambiguous. This CDR3 is 12 amino acids long. V lost 5 bases, J lost 2 bases, and 6 bases lay in between. Germline V gives CDR1 KGHSH, CDR2 LQKENI. The CDR3 loop is CASSAMQETQYF. The CDR3 DNA is TGTGCCAGCTCAGCAATGCAAGAGACCCAGTACTTC.

This chain uses TRBV19 with TRBJ1-2; TRBD1 agrees at 8 bases. V dropped 5 bases and J dropped 8; count of bases not matched to a gene: 10. The CDR3 contains 14 residues. Germline CDR1 LNHDA, CDR2 SQIVND (reference sequence). The CDR3 coding sequence is TGTGCCAGTAGTCAGAGTCAGGGGGCGGAAGGCTACACCTTC. Translating gives CASSQSQGAEGYTF. Using reference TRBV19 and TRBJ1-2 for the parts outside the CDR3, the full variable domain is DGGITQSPKYLFRKEGQNVTLSCEQNLNHDAMYWYRQDPGQGLRLIYYSQIVNDFQKGDIAEGYSVSREKKESFPLTVTSAQKNPTAFYLCASSQSQGAEGYTFGSGTRLTVV.

The chain employs TRBV7-2 and TRBJ2-6; D is unresolved. CDR3 length: 17 residues. V was trimmed by 1 base and J by 0 bases, leaving 10 bases between them. Germline CDR1 SGHTA, CDR2 FQGNSA. CDR3 protein: CASSLVGPPSGANVLTF. CDR3 sequence (DNA): TGTGCCAGCAGCTTAGTGGGTCCGCCCTCTGGGGCCAACGTCCTGACTTTC.

V gene TRBV6-5 combines with J gene TRBJ2-7, with 11 bases that match TRBD2. V gave up 4 bases and J gave up 0 bases; unmatched junction bases: 5. Germline loops: CDR1 MNHEY, CDR2 SVGAGI. This CDR3 comprises 16 residues. CDR3: CASSSLGLAGSYEQYF. In DNA, the CDR3 is TGTGCCAGCAGTTCTTTAGGACTAGCGGGCTCCTACGAGCAGTACTTC.

This clone was counted once. This rearrangement joins TRBV27 to TRBJ2-2; 12 bases are shared with TRBD2. CDR1 and CDR2 (germline): MNHEY, SMNVEV (reference sequence). Trimming at V came to 7 bases and at J to 7 bases, leaving 10 bases not matched to a gene. The CDR3 has 16 amino acids. The CDR3 spells CASTLLTSGRHGELFF. The CDR3, as DNA: TGTGCCAGCACTCTGCTGACTAGCGGGAGACACGGGGAGCTGTTTTTT.

Comments on this clone: Other DNA variants within this sample encode the same CDR3. The chain couples TRBV7-2 to TRBJ2-7; D gene unclear. The CDR3 has 12 amino acids. V was cut by 2 bases and J by 3 bases, with 5 bases left in between. CDR1 and CDR2 from the germline V gene are SGHTA and FQGNSA. The CDR3: CASSLSSYEQYF. CDR3 nucleotides: TGTGCCAGCAGCTTATCGAGCTACGAGCAGTACTTC.

The rearrangement uses TRBV18 and TRBJ1-2; D gene unclear. CDR3 length: 12 amino acids. Trimming cost V 3 bases and J 2 bases, with 4 bases left between them. Germline CDR1 KGHSH, CDR2 LQKENI. CDR3 loop: CASSPGNYGYTF. For the CDR3, the DNA is TGTGCCAGCTCACCCGGAAACTATGGCTACACCTTC.

The J gene is TRBJ2-3, the V gene TRBV7-9; D unresolved. Germline CDR1 reads SEHNR; CDR2 reads FQNEAQ (reference sequence). V shed 2 bases and J shed 0 bases, with 6 bases lying between them. The length of the CDR3 is 14 residues. The CDR3 loop is CASSLTLSTDTQYF. DNA of the CDR3: TGTGCCAGCAGCTTAACGCTCAGCACAGATACGCAGTATTTT.

This clone came up once. This chain uses TRBV6-5 with TRBJ1-6; 7 bases line up with TRBD1. J gave up 7 bases and V 6 bases, and 6 bases lay outside the gene matches. The CDR3 totals 14 residues. The germline CDR1 and CDR2 sequences are MNHEY and SVGAGI. In nucleotides, the CDR3 is TGTGCCAGCAGGGGGGACAGTCGAAATTCACCCCTCCACTTT. Its translation is CASRGDSRNSPLHF.

This clone was detected only a few times. The genes are TRBV10-3 and TRBJ1-1; the match to TRBD1 covers 12 bases. The V gene's germline CDR1 is ENHRY and CDR2 SYGVKD. The V segment lost 2 bases and the J segment 3 bases; nucleotides outside the gene matches: 1. CDR3 length: 15 amino acids. The chain's CDR3 is CAISEGTGGHTEAFF. The CDR3 region has the DNA TGTGCCATCAGTGAGGGGACAGGGGGCCACACTGAAGCTTTCTTT.

The chain combines TRBV5-1 with TRBJ1-6; D gene uncertain. The CDR3 spans 13 residues. CDR1 and CDR2 from the germline V gene are SGHRS and YFSETQ. Trimming took off 0 bases at V and 7 bases at J, with 5 bases between the two ends. The CDR3 DNA follows: TGCGCCAGCAGCTTGGACGCGAATTCACCCCTCCACTTT. Protein: CASSLDANSPLHF. The entire variable domain, with the rest obtained from reference TRBV5-1 and TRBJ1-6, is as follows: KAGVTQTPRYLIKTRGQQVTLSCSPISGHRSVSWYQQTPGQGLQFLFEYFSETQRNKGNFPGRFSGRQFSNSRSEMNVSTLELGDSALYLCASSLDANSPLHFGNGTRLTVT.

The chain joins TRBV28 to TRBJ2-7; D is tentatively TRBD1 or TRBD2 (5 bases each). The CDR3 totals 14 residues. Germline V gene lookup returns CDR1 MDHEN and CDR2 SYDVKM. Trimming left V 7 bases short and J 4 bases short, with 17 bases between. The DNA of the CDR3 is TGTGCCAGCAAAGGGACGGGTGGGGGATACGAGCAGTACTTC. It translates to CASKGTGGGYEQYF.

This clone was seen once. This rearrangement joins TRBV28 to TRBJ2-2; the D gene could be TRBD1 or TRBD2 (7 bases each). This CDR3 is 16 amino acids long. Trimming took off 7 bases at V and 5 bases at J, with 20 bases between the two ends. The germline CDR1 and CDR2 sequences are MDHEN and SYDVKM. Here the CDR3 reads CASTQLGRGRTGELFF. CDR3 coding DNA: TGTGCCAGCACCCAGCTGGGGAGGGGGCGTACCGGGGAGCTGTTTTTT.

The chain links TRBV6-6 to TRBJ2-1, with 13 bases that match TRBD2. V lost 2 bases and J lost 9; bases outside the gene matches: 7. The CDR3 contains 16 residues. Germline assignment: CDR1 MNHNY and CDR2 SVGAGI (reference sequence). CDR3 sequence reads: CASSYTTGLAGLEQFF. CDR3 nucleotide sequence: TGTGCCAGCAGTTACACAACGGGACTAGCGGGGCTTGAGCAGTTCTTC.

The chain joins TRBV7-9 to TRBJ1-1; D gene uncertain. Trimming took 2 bases from V and 4 from J, leaving 11 bases between them. CDR1 and CDR2 (germline): SEHNR, FQNEAQ (reference sequence). The CDR3 is made up of 14 amino acids. CDR3 nucleotides: TGTGCCAGCAGCTTACTTGCGGTTGTCACTGAAGCTTTCTTT. Encoded protein: CASSLLAVVTEAFF.

The V gene is TRBV6-1, the J gene TRBJ2-3; 10 positions agree with TRBD2. Germline V CDR1 and CDR2: MNHNS, SASEGT. Trimming removed 0 bases from V and 2 bases from J; junction bases left unmatched: 5. CDR3 length: 17 residues. The CDR3 nucleotides are TGTGCCAGCAGTGAAGCCGCTAGCGGGGGACCCACAGATACGCAGTATTTT. This gives the protein CASSEAASGGPTDTQYF.

The chain carries TRBV19 and TRBJ1-5; possibly TRBD1 for D (6 bases). Germline loops: CDR1 LNHDA, CDR2 SQIVND (reference sequence). The V gene lost 5 bases and the J gene lost 4 bases, with 18 bases spanning the gap. This CDR3 has 16 residues. DNA for the CDR3: TGTGCCAGTAGTGATCAGGGGTACCGGAGTAATCAGCCCCAGCATTTT. Protein product: CASSDQGYRSNQPQHF.